This T cell receptor beta chain was observed in a study of cytomegalovirus exposure and HLA in healthy donors. Study findings and constraints: Cytomegalovirus status was reportedly diagnosed by the classifier with high specificity and sensitivity. Sequencing likely generated an artifact that appeared as a cluster of highly shared sequence variants. Some 17,000 TCR beta sequences were associated with HLA alleles at 0.05 false discovery rate in a later analysis. The study listed 164 cytomegalovirus-associated TCR beta chains.

Germline V gene data show CDR1 as SQVTM and CDR2 as ANQGSEA. Germline trimming cut 4 bases from V and 6 bases from J; bases unmatched to any gene: 13. The CDR3 totals 16 residues. About this clone itself: Its target is unknown.

A multiplex PCR was run with 60 Vbeta primers and 13 Jbeta primers. Measured with immunoSEQ multiplex PCR; TCRdb has only the in-frame clones, and not every one. This table holds 60,000 or so clones, 65% to 90% found once. Material for sequencing was PBMCs. The chain joins TRBV29-1 to TRBJ2-1, with TRBD1 matching over 9 bases. This clonotype originated in a female donor in good health and CMV-seronegative. The DNA for the CDR3 is TGCAGCGTTGTAAGGTTCGGGACAGGGTCAAGCAATGAGCAGTTCTTC. It specifies CSVVRFGTGSSNEQFF.